Below, one T cell receptor beta chain is given with its context. This record belongs to a study of blood T cell repertoires in COVID-19. About the study: Samples of COVID-19 (acute and convalescent) were obtained from the United States, Italy and Spain. From T cells, B-cell-depleted T cells, or PBMCs came the material, which was cDNA or gDNA.

With V trimmed by 0 bases and J by 3 bases, 3 bases remained unmatched. This CDR3 region has 15 residues. From germline, CDR1 is SGHDT and CDR2 YYEEEE. Libraries were prepared by immunoSEQ multiplex PCR; TCRdb keeps only in-frame clonotypes and omits some of them. Seen here are roughly 190,000 clones, 70% to 85% observed once, and the top ten hold 4.5% to 6.5%. The study drew participants aged about 18 to 90 years from under 30 US areas. In assigning cohorts, the study relied on participant-reported clinical history. The rearrangement links TRBV5-6 to TRBJ2-3; 8 bases are shared with TRBD1. What was sequenced was PBMCs or T cells enriched from blood (not recorded which). The TCR originated in a woman aged 55-69 years with acute COVID-19. The DNA of the CDR3 is TGTGCCAGCAGCTTGGAGACAGGGGTAACAGATACGCAGTATTTT. Translating gives CASSLETGVTDTQYF.